This T cell receptor beta chain was found in a study of response to subunit inactivated influenza vaccine. General study findings and limits: After each seasonal influenza vaccination, few new T cells are recruited, the authors suggested.

Each CDR3 protein is one row after TCRdb ran MiXCR on the RT-PCR reads. Among about 830,000 distinct CDR3 sequences listed, approximately 18% were seen once. This clonotype was counted only a few times. Its antigen is not known. The source was PBMCs from blood, collected more than 4 days after vaccination. The TCR sequence derives from a man aged 45-60 years who received an inactivated influenza vaccine.

The CDR3 sequence is CASSLLAGTRSNEQFF. The CDR3, as DNA: TGTGCCAGCAGTTTACTAGCGGGAACGCGGAGCAATGAGCAGTTCTTC. V gene TRBV12-3 or TRBV12-4 combines with J gene TRBJ2-1; TRBD2 matches at 9 bases. The V gene end was trimmed by 2 bases and the J gene end by 6 bases; junction bases not matched to a gene: 8. This CDR3 is 16 amino acids long.